The clone carrying this T cell receptor (beta chain) has at least ten counts. No antigen is known for it. The data were taken from a study of T cells in Graves' hyperthyroidism and ophthalmopathy. As for the study in general: The blood sample was taken at first diagnosis, before treatment began.

The V end was cut by 7 bases, the J end by 2 bases, with 14 bases between. The CDR3 totals 14 residues. Per germline, CDR1 MNHNS and CDR2 SASEGT. Amplification of TCR beta CDR3 regions was performed using RNA transcripts as template. The study used the HTBI primer set for a first-round RT-PCR of the TCR CDR3. TCRdb used MiXCR to reprocess the multiplex PCR reads, holding one entry per CDR3 protein. The sample holds about 360,000 distinct CDR3 sequences, approximately 13% seen once. Study-level points and caveats: Stable hyperthyroidism was told apart from ophthalmopathy by a model built on 13 V-J features.

Hyperthyroidism had been newly diagnosed in patients aged 18 to 65, and its duration was under 2 months. Every diagnosis used clinical symptoms, serum thyroxine and TRAb, thyroid ultrasound and orbital computed tomography. The sequence came from a woman under 30 with Graves' hyperthyroidism. V is TRBV6-1 and J is TRBJ1-2; D is possibly TRBD1 (5 bases). The sequencing sample was made of blood. The CDR3 region is CASKKDISNYGYTF. The DNA for the CDR3 is TGTGCCAGCAAGAAGGACATTTCCAACTATGGCTACACCTTC.